These 16 T cell receptor beta chains share one sample of origin, sequenced in a study of blood T cells in healthy people across ages. A second PCR, run for 7 to 11 cycles, used a sample-barcoded 5' primer plus a J-beta primer mix. MiXCR, applied by TCRdb to the 5' RACE reads, yields one record per CDR3 protein. Counted here are 890,000 or so distinct CDR3 sequences, approximately 65% occurring once; the ten biggest clones make up roughly 25%. The specimen was blood. Receptors originate from a man aged 30 to 39 in good health.

This clonotype was counted a few times. CDR3 sequence reads: CASSLGSGQETQYF. The CDR3 nucleotides read TGTGCCAGCAGCTTAGGGAGCGGACAAGAGACCCAGTACTTC. J is TRBJ2-5 and V is TRBV7-8, with D perhaps TRBD2 (5 bases). V was shortened by 1 base and J by 2 bases, with 8 bases between the two germline ends. The germline CDR1 and CDR2 sequences are SGHVS and FQNEAQ. The CDR3 loop spans 14 amino acids. Together with reference TRBV7-8 and TRBJ2-5, the CDR3 gives the full variable domain: GAGVSQSPRYKVAKRGQDVALRCDPISGHVSLFWYQQALGQGPEFLTYFQNEAQLDKSGLPSDRFFAERPEGSVSTLKIQRTQQEDSAVYLCASSLGSGQETQYFGPGTRLLVL.

The chain carries TRBV20-1 and TRBJ2-1; D possibly corresponds to TRBD1 (7 bases). The V end lost 1 base, the J end lost 6 bases, and 13 bases lay between the germline ends. Germline V gene data show CDR1 as DFQATT and CDR2 as SNEGSKA (reference sequence). CDR3 length equals 14 residues. The CDR3 coding sequence is TGCAGTGCTAGAGGTGGCAGGGGGGCCAATGAGCAGTTCTTC. Protein product: CSARGGRGANEQFF.

The chain carries TRBV28 and TRBJ1-2, with 7 bases matching TRBD1. Losses at the gene ends were 6 bases for V and 5 bases for J; bases not matched to a gene: 6. The CDR3 contains 13 residues. The germline gives CDR1 MDHEN, CDR2 SYDVKM. CDR3 sequence: CASRVDRRYGYTF. Here the CDR3 DNA reads TGTGCCAGCAGGGTGGACAGGCGGTATGGCTACACCTTC.

The V call is TRBV7-8, the J call TRBJ2-1; 7 nucleotides match TRBD2. Germline CDR1 and CDR2: SGHVS and FQNEAQ. The CDR3 runs to 14 residues. The J segment lost 7 bases and the V segment lost 1 base, leaving 4 bases of the junction unmatched. CDR3 sequence reads: CASSLVRTRNEQFF. The CDR3 nucleotides are TGTGCCAGCAGCTTAGTGCGGACTAGGAATGAGCAGTTCTTC.

This clonotype was picked up one time. The chain has TRBV5-1 and TRBJ2-5; D might be TRBD1 (6 bases). Gene TRBJ2-7 matches the end of the DNA better, so the J call may be wrong. The length of the CDR3 is 15 residues. The germline V gene encodes CDR1 SGHRS and CDR2 YFSETQ. CDR3 DNA: TGCGCCAGCAGCCCGGTGACACAGGGAGCCTACGAGCAGTACTTC. Translation gives CASSPVTQGAYEQYF.

The V gene is TRBV29-1, the J gene TRBJ2-1; 9 nucleotides align to TRBD2. The V gene's germline CDR1 is SQVTM and CDR2 ANQGSEA. The V segment lost 4 bases and the J segment 2 bases; nucleotides outside the gene matches: 6. The CDR3 covers 15 residues. The CDR3 loop is CSVAWASGTYNEQFF. CDR3 nucleotides: TGCAGCGTTGCGTGGGCTAGCGGGACCTACAATGAGCAGTTCTTC.

The J gene is TRBJ1-1, the V gene TRBV4-3; tentatively, D is TRBD1 (5 bases). V lost 1 base to trimming and J lost 4 bases, with 16 bases between them. CDR1 is LGHNA and CDR2 is YSLEER in the germline V gene. The CDR3 contains 16 residues. CDR3 protein: CASSQVISGLGTEAFF. DNA of the CDR3: TGCGCCAGCAGCCAAGTAATTTCAGGGTTGGGCACTGAAGCTTTCTTT.

This clonotype showed up just once. This chain uses TRBV28 with TRBJ1-4; no firm D call. V was shortened by 6 bases and J by 10 bases, with 12 bases between the two germline ends. Germline CDR1 is MDHEN and CDR2 is SYDVKM. The CDR3 spans 12 residues. CDR3 sequence reads: CASSSRVGKLFF. CDR3 in DNA: TGTGCCAGCAGCAGCCGAGTGGGAAAACTGTTTTTT.

V and J are TRBV11-2 and TRBJ2-4; D is perhaps TRBD1 (6 bases). The V end lost 4 bases, the J end lost 8 bases, and 21 bases lay between the germline ends. The CDR3 extends over 16 amino acids. The germline gives CDR1 SGHAT, CDR2 FQNNGV. Here the CDR3 reads CASSSEGQTPWDIQYF. The CDR3 DNA reads TGTGCCAGCAGCTCCGAGGGACAAACCCCGTGGGACATTCAGTACTTC.

The table lists this clonotype with a few counts. This chain uses TRBV12-3 or TRBV12-4 with TRBJ2-1; TRBD2 matches at 11 bases. The V gene end was trimmed by 5 bases and the J gene end by 5 bases; junction bases not matched to a gene: 5. This CDR3 contains 15 residues. The CDR3 is CASSKLAGENNEQFF. The CDR3 region has the DNA TGTGCCAGCAGTAAACTAGCGGGGGAGAACAATGAGCAGTTCTTC.

This chain's CDR3 is CASTTFGGKETQYF. The CDR3 nucleotides are TGTGCCAGCACCACATTTGGGGGCAAAGAGACCCAGTACTTC. The J gene is TRBJ2-5, the V gene TRBV21-1; no DNA check was done on the table's D call, TRBD1. TRBV21-1 is a listed pseudogene. The length of the CDR3 is 14 residues.

V usage is TRBV13 and J usage is TRBJ1-2; 11 bases are shared with TRBD1. The trim removed 5 bases at V and 2 bases at J, leaving 4 bases unmatched. This CDR3 is 15 amino acids long. The germline V gene has CDR1 PRHDT and CDR2 FYEKMQ (reference sequence). The CDR3 nucleotides are TGTGCCAGCAGCGCCCGGGACAGGGGGAACTATGGCTACACCTTC. This gives the protein CASSARDRGNYGYTF.

The genes are TRBV7-2 and TRBJ2-5; 10 bases match TRBD1. The DNA matches TRBJ2-7 better at its end, which makes the J call doubtful. The CDR3 extends over 17 amino acids. Germline values: CDR1 SGHTA, CDR2 FQGNSA. Here the CDR3 reads CASSYDRGRSPIYEQYF. The CDR3, as DNA: TGTGCCAGCAGCTATGACAGGGGGCGCTCCCCCATCTACGAGCAGTACTTC.

V gene TRBV4-1 combines with J gene TRBJ2-7; no definite D call. The CDR3 is 17 residues long. V shed 0 bases and J shed 3 bases, with 18 bases lying between them. Germline CDR1 is MGHRA and CDR2 is YSYEKL. In DNA, the CDR3 is TGCGCCAGCAGCCAAGAACGGATAGGGCCGACGAACTACGAGCAGTACTTC. Its protein product is CASSQERIGPTNYEQYF.

The chain carries TRBV10-3 and TRBJ2-3; D is perhaps TRBD2 (5 bases). Trimming removed 2 bases at V and 2 bases at J, with 17 bases between. This CDR3 spans 17 amino acids. The germline gives CDR1 ENHRY, CDR2 SYGVKD. The CDR3 here is CAISEPRDISDTDTQYF. The CDR3 DNA reads as TGTGCCATCAGTGAGCCCCGGGATATATCCGACACAGATACGCAGTATTTT.

Remarks on this clonotype: Germline and junction disagree at one end, which may indicate a read error. V usage is TRBV7-2 and J usage is TRBJ2-5; a possible D gene is TRBD1 (6 bases). The CDR3 is 14 residues long. Germline V CDR1 and CDR2: SGHTA, FQGNSA. CDR3 sequence reads: CASSLGGSVGTQYF. CDR3 DNA: TGTGCCAGTAGCTTAGGGGGATCCGTGGGTACCCAGTACTTC.